This T cell receptor beta chain was sequenced in a study of post-analysis software for immune sequencing data. Study at large: Multiple sclerosis in the patients followed relapsing-remitting, secondary progressive and progressive-relapsing courses. The study's findings and limits: Controls showed significantly higher normalized Chao1 diversity than did multiple sclerosis patients. TRBV5-6, TRBV5-1 and TRBV20-1 were among four or five TRBV segments more frequent in patients than controls.

cDNA libraries for TCR beta contained unique molecular identifiers. Yield was roughly 500,000 cDNA molecules from approximately 0.91 to 9.4 million T cells. MiXCR was run by TCRdb on the PCR reads, yielding one entry per CDR3 protein. The table records approximately 730,000 distinct CDR3 sequences, less than 35% of them present only once. The germline V and J ends were trimmed by 0 bases and 4 bases, with 12 bases remaining between them. This CDR3 contains 15 residues. Germline V gene sequence: CDR1 MNHEY, CDR2 SMNVEV (reference sequence). Points on this clonotype: Its antigen is currently unknown.

The sequenced sample was blood. The chain employs TRBV27 and TRBJ1-1; maybe TRBD1 (6 bases). The sequence was collected from a girl aged 10 to 17 with multiple sclerosis. The CDR3 DNA reads TGTGCCAGCAGTTTATCGGGGGGCGCGACCACTGAAGCTTTCTTT. Encoded protein: CASSLSGGATTEAFF.